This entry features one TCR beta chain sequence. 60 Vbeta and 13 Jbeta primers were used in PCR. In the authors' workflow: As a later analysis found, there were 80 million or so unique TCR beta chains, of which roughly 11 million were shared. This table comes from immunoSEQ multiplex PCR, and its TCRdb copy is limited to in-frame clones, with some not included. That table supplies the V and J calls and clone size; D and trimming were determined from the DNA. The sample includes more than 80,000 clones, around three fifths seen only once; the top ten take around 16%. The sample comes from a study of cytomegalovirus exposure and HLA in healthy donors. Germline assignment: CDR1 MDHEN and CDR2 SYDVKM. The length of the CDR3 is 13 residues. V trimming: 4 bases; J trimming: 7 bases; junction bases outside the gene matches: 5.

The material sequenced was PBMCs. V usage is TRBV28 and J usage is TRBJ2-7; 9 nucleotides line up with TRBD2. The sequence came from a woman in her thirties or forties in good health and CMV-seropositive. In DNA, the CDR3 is TGTGCCAGCAGTTACGGACTAGCGCGGGAGCAGTACTTC. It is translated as CASSYGLAREQYF. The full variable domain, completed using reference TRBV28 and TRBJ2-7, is DVKVTQSSRYLVKRTGEKVFLECVQDMDHENMFWYRQDPGLGLRLIYFSYDVKMKEKGDIPEGYSVSREKKERFSLILESASTNQTSMYLCASSYGLAREQYFGPGTRLTVT.